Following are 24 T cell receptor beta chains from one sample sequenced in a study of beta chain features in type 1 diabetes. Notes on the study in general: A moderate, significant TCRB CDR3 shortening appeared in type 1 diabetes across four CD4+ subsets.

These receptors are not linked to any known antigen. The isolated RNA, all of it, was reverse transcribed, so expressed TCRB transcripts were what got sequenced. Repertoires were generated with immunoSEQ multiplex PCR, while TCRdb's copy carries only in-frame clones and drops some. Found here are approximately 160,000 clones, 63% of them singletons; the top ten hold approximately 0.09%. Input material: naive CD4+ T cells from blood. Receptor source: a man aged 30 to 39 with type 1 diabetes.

In nucleotides, the CDR3 is TGTGCCAGCAGTCCTCCACCATGGGGGTCTTGGGAGACCCAGTACTTC. Residues: CASSPPPWGSWETQYF. The chain couples TRBV5-6 to TRBJ2-5, with D perhaps being TRBD1 or TRBD2 (5 bases each). The germline CDR1 and CDR2 sequences are SGHDT and YYEEEE. CDR3 size: 16 residues. Trimming stripped 5 bases from V and 5 bases from J, with 22 bases between.

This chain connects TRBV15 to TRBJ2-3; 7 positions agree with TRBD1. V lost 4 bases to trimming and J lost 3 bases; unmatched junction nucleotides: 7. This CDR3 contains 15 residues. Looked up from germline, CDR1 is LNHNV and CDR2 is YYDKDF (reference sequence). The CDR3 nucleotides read TGTGCCACCAGCACGACAGGGACCCTTACAGATACGCAGTATTTT. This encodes CATSTTGTLTDTQYF.

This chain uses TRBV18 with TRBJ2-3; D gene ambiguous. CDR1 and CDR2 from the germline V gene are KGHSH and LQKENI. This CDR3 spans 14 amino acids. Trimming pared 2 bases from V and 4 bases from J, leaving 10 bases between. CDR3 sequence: CASSPAGSPDTQYF. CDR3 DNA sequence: TGTGCCAGCTCACCAGCCGGTTCCCCAGATACGCAGTATTTT.

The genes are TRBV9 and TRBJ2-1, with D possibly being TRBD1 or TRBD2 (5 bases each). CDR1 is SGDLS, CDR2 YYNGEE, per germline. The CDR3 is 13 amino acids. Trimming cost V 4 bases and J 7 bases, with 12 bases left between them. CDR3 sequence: CASSPGLANEQFF. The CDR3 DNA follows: TGTGCCAGCAGCCCGGGGCTCGCAAATGAGCAGTTCTTC. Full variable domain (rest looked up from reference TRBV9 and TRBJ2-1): DSGVTQTPKHLITATGQRVTLRCSPRSGDLSVYWYQQSLDQGLQFLIQYYNGEERAKGNILERFSAQQFPDLHSELNLSSLELGDSALYFCASSPGLANEQFFGPGTRLTVL.

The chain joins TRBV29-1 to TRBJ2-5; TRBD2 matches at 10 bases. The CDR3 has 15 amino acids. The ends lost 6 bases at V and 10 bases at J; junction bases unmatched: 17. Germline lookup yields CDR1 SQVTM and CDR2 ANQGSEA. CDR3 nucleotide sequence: TGCAGCGTCCACGAGGTAGCGGGGGGCCCCCGGAACCAGTACTTC. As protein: CSVHEVAGGPRNQYF.

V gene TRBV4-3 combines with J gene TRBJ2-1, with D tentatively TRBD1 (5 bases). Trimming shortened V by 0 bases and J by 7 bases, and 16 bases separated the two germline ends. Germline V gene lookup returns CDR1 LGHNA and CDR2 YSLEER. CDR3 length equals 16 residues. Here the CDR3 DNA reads TGCGCCAGCAGCCAAGACGTAGGGGCAGGGTCTAATGAGCAGTTCTTC. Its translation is CASSQDVGAGSNEQFF.

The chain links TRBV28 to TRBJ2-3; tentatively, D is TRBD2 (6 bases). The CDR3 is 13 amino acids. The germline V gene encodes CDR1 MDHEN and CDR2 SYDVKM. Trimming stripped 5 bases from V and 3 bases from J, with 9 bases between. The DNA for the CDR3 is TGTGCCAGCAGTCCGGGGGTGACAGATACGCAGTATTTT. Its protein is CASSPGVTDTQYF.

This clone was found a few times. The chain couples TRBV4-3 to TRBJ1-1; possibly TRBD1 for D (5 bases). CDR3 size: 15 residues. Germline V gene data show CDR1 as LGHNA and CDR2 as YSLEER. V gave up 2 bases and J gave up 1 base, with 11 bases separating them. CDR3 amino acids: CASSQPQGSNTEAFF. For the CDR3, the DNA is TGCGCCAGCAGCCAACCGCAGGGATCGAACACTGAAGCTTTCTTT.

The CDR3 reads CASSQGVIRDEQYF. In nucleotides, the CDR3 is TGCGCCAGCAGCCAAGGCGTGATCAGGGACGAGCAGTACTTC. This chain uses TRBV4-1 with TRBJ2-7, with TRBD1 as a possible D gene (5 bases). CDR3 size: 14 residues. Germline V gene data show CDR1 as MGHRA and CDR2 as YSYEKL. V lost 1 base to trimming and J lost 5 bases, with 12 bases between them.

The CDR3 protein is CASSYERQGSSPLHF. In nucleotides, the CDR3 is TGTGCCAGCAGTTATGAAAGGCAGGGGAGTTCACCCCTCCACTTT. This chain links TRBV6-5 with TRBJ1-6, with D perhaps TRBD1 (6 bases). This CDR3 comprises 15 residues. CDR1 and CDR2 (germline): MNHEY, SVGAGI. Trimming removed 3 bases from V and 9 bases from J, with 15 bases in between.

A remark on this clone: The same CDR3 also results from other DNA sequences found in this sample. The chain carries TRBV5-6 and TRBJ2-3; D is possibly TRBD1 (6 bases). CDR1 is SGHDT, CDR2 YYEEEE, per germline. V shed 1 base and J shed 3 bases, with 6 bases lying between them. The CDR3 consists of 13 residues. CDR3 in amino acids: CASSLTGTDTQYF. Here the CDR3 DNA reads TGTGCCAGCAGCTTGACAGGGACAGATACGCAGTATTTT. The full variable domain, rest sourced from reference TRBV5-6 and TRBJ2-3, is DAGVTQSPTHLIKTRGQQVTLRCSPKSGHDTVSWYQQALGQGPQFIFQYYEEEERQRGNFPDRFSGHQFPNYSSELNVNALLLGDSALYLCASSLTGTDTQYFGPGTRLTVL.

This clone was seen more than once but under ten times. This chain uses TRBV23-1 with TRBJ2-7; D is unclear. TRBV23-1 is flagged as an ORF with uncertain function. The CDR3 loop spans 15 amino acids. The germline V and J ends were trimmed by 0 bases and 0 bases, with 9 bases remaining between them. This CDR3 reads CASSQSDRSSYEQYF. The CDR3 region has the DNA TGCGCCAGCAGTCAATCCGACCGGAGCTCCTACGAGCAGTACTTC.

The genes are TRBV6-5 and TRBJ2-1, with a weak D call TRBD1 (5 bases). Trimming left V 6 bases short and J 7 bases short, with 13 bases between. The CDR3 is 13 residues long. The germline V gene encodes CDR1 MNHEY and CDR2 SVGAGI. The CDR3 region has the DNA TGTGCCAGCAGACGCAGGGATCCTAATGAGCAGTTCTTC. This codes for CASRRRDPNEQFF.

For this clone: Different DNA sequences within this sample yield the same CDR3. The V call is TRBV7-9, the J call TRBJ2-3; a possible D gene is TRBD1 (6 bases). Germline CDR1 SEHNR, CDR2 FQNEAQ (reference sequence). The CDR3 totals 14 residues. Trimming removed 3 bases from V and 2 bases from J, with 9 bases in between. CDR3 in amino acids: CASSFGQSTDTQYF. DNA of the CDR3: TGTGCCAGCAGCTTTGGACAGTCCACAGATACGCAGTATTTT.

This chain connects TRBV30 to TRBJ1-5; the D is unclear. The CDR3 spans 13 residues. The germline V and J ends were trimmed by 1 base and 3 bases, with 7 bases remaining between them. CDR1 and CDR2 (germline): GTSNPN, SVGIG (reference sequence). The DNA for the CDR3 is TGTGCCTGGAGTGGGCAAGACAATCAGCCCCAGCATTTT. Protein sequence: CAWSGQDNQPQHF. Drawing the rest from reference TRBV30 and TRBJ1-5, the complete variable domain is SQTIHQWPATLVQPVGSPLSLECTVEGTSNPNLYWYRQAAGRGLQLLFYSVGIGQISSEVPQNLSASRPQDRQFILSSKKLLLSDSGFYLCAWSGQDNQPQHFGDGTRLSIL.

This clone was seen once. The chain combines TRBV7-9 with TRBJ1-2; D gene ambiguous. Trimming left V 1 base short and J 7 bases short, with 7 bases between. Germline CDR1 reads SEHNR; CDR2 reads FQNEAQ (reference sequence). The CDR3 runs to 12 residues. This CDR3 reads CASSLDPLGYTF. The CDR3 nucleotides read TGTGCCAGCAGCTTAGACCCCCTTGGCTACACCTTC. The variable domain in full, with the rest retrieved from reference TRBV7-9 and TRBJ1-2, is DTGVSQNPRHKITKRGQNVTFRCDPISEHNRLYWYRQTLGQGPEFLTYFQNEAQLEKSRLLSDRFSAERPKGSFSTLEIQRTEQGDSAMYLCASSLDPLGYTFGSGTRLTVV.

The CDR3 spells CASTHLSGGTDTQYF. The CDR3 DNA reads TGTGCCAGCACCCACCTAAGCGGGGGCACAGATACGCAGTATTTT. The V gene is TRBV6-1, the J gene TRBJ2-3; 7 bases are shared with TRBD2. Germline trimming cut 7 bases from V and 1 base from J; bases unmatched to any gene: 8. Germline values: CDR1 MNHNS, CDR2 SASEGT. This CDR3 contains 15 residues.

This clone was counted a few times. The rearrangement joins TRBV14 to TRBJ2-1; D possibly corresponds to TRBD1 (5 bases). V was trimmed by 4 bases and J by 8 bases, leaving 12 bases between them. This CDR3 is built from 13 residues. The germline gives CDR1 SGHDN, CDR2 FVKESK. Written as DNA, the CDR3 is TGTGCCAGCAGCCGGGGCTCAATGTATGAGCAGTTCTTC. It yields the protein CASSRGSMYEQFF.

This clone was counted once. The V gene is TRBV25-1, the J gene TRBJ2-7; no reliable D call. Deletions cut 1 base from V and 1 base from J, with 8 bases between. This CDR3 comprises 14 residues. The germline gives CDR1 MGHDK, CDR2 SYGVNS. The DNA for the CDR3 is TGTGCCAGCAGTGAATTTGACATTTCCTACGAGCAGTACTTC. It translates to CASSEFDISYEQYF.

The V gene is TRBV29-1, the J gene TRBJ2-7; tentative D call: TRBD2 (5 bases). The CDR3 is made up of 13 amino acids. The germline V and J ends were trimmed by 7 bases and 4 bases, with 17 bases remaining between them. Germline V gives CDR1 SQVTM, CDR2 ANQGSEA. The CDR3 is CSAKYGIDYEQYF. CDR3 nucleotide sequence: TGCAGCGCGAAATACGGGATCGATTACGAGCAGTACTTC.

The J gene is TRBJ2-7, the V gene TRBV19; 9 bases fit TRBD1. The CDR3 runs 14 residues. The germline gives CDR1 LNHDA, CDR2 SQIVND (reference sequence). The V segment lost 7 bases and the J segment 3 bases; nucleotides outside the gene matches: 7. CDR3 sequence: CASTFGQGIYEQYF. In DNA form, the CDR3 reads TGTGCCAGTACCTTTGGACAGGGGATCTACGAGCAGTACTTC.

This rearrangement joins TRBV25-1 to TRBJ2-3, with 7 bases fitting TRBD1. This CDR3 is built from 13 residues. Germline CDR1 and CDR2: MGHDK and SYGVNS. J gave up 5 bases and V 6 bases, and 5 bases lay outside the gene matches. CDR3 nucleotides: TGTGCCAGCAGCACGACAGGGAGAGATACGCAGTATTTT. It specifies CASSTTGRDTQYF.

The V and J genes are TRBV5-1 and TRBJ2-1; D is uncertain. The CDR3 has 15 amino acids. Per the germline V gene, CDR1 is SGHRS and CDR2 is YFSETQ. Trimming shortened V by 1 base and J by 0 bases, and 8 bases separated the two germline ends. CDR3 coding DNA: TGCGCCAGCAGCTTGACAGACGTCTCCTACAATGAGCAGTTCTTC. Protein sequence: CASSLTDVSYNEQFF.

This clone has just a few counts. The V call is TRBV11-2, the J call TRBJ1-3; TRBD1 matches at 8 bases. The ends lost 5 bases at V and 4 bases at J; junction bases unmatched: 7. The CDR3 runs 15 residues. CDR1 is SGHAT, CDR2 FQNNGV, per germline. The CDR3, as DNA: TGTGCCAGCAGCACTTGGACAGGGCGGGGAAACACCATATATTTT. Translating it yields CASSTWTGRGNTIYF.